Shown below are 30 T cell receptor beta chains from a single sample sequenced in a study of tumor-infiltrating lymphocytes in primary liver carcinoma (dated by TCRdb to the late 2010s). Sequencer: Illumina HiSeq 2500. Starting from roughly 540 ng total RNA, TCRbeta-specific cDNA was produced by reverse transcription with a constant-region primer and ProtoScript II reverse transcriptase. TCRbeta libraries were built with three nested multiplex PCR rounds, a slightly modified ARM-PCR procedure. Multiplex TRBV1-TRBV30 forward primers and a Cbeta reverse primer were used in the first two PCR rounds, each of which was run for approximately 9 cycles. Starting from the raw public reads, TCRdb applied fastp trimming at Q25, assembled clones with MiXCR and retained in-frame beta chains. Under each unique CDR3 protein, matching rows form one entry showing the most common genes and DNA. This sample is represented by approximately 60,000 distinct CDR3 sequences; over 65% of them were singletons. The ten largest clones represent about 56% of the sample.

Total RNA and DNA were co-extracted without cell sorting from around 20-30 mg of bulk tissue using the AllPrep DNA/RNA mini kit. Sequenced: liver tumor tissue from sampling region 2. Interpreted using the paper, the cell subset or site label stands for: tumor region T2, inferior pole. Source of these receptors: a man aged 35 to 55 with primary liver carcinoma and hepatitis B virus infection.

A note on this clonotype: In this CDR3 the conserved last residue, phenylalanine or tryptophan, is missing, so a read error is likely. CDR3 loop: CGSQSSTDTQYL. CDR3 in DNA: TGTGGCAGCCAGTCTAGCACAGATACGCAGTATTTA. The rearrangement uses TRBV6-5 and TRBJ2-3; D gene uncertain. CDR3 length: 12 amino acids. Germline assignment: CDR1 MNHEY and CDR2 SVGAGI.

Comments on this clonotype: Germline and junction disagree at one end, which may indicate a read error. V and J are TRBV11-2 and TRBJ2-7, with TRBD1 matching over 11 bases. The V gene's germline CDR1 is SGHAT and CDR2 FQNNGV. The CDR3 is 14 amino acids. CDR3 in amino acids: CASRSWTGGYDQYF. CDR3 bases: TGTGCCAGCAGATCTTGGACAGGGGGCTACGATCAGTACTTC.

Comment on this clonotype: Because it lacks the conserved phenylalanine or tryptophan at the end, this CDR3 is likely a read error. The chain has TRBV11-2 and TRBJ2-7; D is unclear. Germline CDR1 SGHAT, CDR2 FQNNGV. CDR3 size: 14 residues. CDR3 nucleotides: TGTGCCAGTAGCTTAACCGACGGAGCCTACGAGCAGTACCTC. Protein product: CASSLTDGAYEQYL.

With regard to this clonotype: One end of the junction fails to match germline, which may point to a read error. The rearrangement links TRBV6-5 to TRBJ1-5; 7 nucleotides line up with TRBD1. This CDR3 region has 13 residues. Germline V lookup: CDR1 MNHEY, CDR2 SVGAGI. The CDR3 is CASNRDRNRPQHF. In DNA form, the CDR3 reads TGTGCCAGCAATAGGGACAGAAATCGGCCCCAGCATTTT.

The CDR3 nucleotides read TGTGCCAGCAGCCAACCTCCTGGCGGGGGGAGAGGGGCCCAGTACTTC. The encoded protein is CASSQPPGGGRGAQYF. The chain combines TRBV11-2 with TRBJ2-5, with 8 nucleotides matching TRBD2. CDR3 size: 16 residues. Unmatched junction bases numbered 17, after V lost 5 bases and J lost 9 bases. Germline CDR1 is SGHAT and CDR2 is FQNNGV.

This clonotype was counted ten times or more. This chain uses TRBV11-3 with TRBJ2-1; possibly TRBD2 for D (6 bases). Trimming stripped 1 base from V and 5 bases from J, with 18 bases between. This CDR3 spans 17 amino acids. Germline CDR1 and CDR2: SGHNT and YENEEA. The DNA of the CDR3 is TGTGCCAGCAGCTTAGGCGTACCGGGACTCCCCCACAATGAGCAGTTCTTC. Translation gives CASSLGVPGLPHNEQFF.

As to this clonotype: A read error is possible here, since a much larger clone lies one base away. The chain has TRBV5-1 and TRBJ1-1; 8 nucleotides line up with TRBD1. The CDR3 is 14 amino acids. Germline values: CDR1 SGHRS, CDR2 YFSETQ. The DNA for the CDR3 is TGCACCAGCAGCCCGGACAGGGTTCGGACTGAAGCTTTCTTT. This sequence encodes CTSSPDRVRTEAFF.

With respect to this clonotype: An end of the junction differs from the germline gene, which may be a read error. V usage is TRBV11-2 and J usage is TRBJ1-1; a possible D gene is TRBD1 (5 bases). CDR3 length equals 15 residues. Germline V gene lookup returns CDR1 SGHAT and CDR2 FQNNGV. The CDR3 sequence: CASSPGRGSNTEALF. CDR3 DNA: TGTGCTAGCAGCCCGGGGCGTGGAAGTAACACTGAAGCCTTATTT.

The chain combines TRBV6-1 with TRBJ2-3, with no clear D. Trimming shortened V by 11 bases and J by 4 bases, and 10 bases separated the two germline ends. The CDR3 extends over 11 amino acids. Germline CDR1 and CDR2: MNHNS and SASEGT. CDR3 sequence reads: CAGSPADTQYF. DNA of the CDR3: TGTGCCGGTAGTCCCGCAGATACGCAGTATTTT.

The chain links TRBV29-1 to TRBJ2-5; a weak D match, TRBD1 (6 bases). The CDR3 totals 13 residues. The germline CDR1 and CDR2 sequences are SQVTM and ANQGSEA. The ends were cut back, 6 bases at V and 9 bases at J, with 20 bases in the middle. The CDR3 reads CSVRTGTEEPQYF. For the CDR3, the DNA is TGCAGCGTCCGCACAGGGACGGAAGAACCCCAGTACTTC.

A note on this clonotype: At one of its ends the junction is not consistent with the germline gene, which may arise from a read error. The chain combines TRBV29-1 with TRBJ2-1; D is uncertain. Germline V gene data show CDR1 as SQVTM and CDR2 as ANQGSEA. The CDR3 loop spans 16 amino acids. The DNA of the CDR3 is TGCAGCGCCGCTACGCTTCGGCCCTGGTCCCGTCAAGAGCAGTTCTTT. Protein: CSAATLRPWSRQEQFF.

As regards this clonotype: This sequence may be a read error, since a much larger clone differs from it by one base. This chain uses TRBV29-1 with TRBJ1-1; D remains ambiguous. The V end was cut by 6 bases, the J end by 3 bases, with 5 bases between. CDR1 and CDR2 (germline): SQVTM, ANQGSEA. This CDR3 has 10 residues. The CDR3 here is CSVHDTEAFF. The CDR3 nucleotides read TGCAGCGTACATGACACTGAAGCTTTCTTT.

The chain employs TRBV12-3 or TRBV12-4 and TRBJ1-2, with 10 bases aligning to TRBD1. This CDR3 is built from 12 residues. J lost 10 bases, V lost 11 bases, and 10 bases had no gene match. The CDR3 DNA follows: TGTGCCGTCGGACAGGGGGTCGATGCCTACACCTTC. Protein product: CAVGQGVDAYTF.

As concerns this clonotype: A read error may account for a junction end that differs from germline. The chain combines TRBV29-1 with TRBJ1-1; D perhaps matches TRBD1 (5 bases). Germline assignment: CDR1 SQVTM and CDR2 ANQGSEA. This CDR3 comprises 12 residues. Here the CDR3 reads CSVSQGRPEAFF. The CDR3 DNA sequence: TGTAGTGTCTCTCAGGGCAGGCCTGAAGCTTTCTTT.

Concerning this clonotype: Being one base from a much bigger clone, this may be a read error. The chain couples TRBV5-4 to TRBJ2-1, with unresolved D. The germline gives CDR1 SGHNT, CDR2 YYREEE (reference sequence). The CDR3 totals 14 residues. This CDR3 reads CVSSLESHNNEQFF. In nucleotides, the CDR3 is TGTGTCAGCAGCTTGGAATCCCATAACAATGAGCAGTTCTTC. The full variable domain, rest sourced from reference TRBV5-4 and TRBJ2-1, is ETGVTQSPTHLIKTRGQQVTLRCSSQSGHNTVSWYQQALGQGPQFIFQYYREEENGRGNFPPRFSGLQFPNYSSELNVNALELDDSALYLCVSSLESHNNEQFFGPGTRLTVL.

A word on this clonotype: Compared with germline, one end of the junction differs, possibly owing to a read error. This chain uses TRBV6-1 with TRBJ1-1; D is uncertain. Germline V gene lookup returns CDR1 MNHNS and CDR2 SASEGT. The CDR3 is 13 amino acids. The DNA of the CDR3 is TGTACCAGCAGTGCCTCACTCAACACTGAAGCTTTCTTT. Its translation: CTSSASLNTEAFF.

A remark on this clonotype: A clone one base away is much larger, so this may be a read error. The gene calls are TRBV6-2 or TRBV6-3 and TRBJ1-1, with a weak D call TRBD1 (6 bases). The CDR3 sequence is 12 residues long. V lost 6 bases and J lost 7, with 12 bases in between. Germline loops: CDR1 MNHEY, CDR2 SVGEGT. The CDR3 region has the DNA TGTGCCAGCAGGGGGAGGGGGGATGAAGCTTTCTTT. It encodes CASRGRGDEAFF.

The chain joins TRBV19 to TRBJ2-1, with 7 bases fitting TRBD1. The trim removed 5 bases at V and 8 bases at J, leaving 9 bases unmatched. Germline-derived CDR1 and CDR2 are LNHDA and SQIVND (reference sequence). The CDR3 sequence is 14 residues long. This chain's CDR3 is CASSPGIGGDEQFF. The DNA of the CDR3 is TGTGCCAGTAGTCCTGGGATAGGGGGCGATGAGCAGTTCTTC. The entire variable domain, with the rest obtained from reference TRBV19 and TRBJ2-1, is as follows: DGGITQSPKYLFRKEGQNVTLSCEQNLNHDAMYWYRQDPGQGLRLIYYSQIVNDFQKGDIAEGYSVSREKKESFPLTVTSAQKNPTAFYLCASSPGIGGDEQFFGPGTRLTVL.

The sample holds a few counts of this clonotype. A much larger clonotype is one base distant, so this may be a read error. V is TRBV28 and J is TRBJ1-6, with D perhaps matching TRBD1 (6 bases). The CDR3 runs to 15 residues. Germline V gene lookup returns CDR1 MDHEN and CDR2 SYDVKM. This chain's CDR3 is CANSTGPSYNSPLHF. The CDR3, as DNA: TGTGCCAACAGTACAGGGCCCTCCTATAATTCACCCCTCCACTTT.

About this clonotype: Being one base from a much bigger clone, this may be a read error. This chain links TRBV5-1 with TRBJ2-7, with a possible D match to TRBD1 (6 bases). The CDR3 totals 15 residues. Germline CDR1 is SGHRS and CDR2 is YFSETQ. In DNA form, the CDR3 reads TGCGCCAACAGCTTCGACTGGACAGTGAGCCACGAGCAGTACTTC. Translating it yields CANSFDWTVSHEQYF.

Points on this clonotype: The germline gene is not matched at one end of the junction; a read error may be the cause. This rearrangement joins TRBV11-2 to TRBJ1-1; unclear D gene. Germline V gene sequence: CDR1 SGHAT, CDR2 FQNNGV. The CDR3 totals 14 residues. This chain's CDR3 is CVSSLAAFDTKAFF. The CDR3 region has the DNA TGTGTCAGCAGCTTAGCGGCCTTCGACACTAAAGCTTTCTTT.

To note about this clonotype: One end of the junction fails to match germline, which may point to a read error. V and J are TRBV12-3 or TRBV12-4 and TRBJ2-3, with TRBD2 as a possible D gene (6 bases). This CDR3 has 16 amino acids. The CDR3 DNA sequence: TGTACCAGCAGTCTTTTCTCGGCGGGACCCACAGATACGCAGTATTTT. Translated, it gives CTSSLFSAGPTDTQYF.

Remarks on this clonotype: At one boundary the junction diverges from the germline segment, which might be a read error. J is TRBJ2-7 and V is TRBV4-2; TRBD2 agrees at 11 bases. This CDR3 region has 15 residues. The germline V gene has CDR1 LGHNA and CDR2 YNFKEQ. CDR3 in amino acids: CAISQDSGRDNVQYF. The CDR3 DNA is TGTGCCATCAGCCAAGATAGCGGGAGGGACAACGTGCAGTACTTC.

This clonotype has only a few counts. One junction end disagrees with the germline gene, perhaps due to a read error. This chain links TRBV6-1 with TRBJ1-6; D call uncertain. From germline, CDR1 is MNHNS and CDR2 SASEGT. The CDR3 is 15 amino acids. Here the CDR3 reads CASSDIGRNNAPLHF. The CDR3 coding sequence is TGTGCCAGCAGTGACATCGGAAGGAATAATGCACCCCTCCACTTT.

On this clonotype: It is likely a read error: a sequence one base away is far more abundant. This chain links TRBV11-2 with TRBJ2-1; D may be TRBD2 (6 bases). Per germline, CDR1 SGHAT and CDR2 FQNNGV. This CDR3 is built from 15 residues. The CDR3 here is CAGSPGTSSYNEQFF. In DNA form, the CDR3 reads TGTGCCGGCAGCCCCGGGACTTCTTCCTACAATGAGCAGTTCTTC. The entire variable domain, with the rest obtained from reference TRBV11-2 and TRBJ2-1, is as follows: EAGVAQSPRYKIIEKRQSVAFWCNPISGHATLYWYQQILGQGPKLLIQFQNNGVVDDSQLPKDRFSAERLKGVDSTLKIQPAKLEDSAVYLCAGSPGTSSYNEQFFGPGTRLTVL.

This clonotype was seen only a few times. Written as DNA, the CDR3 is TGTGCCAGCGATAATGGGGAGCAGTACTTC. Its protein is CASDNGEQYF. This sequence joins TRBV2 and TRBJ2-7, with D unclear. The V and J ends lost 8 bases and 7 bases respectively, with 9 bases between them. The length of the CDR3 is 10 residues. From germline, CDR1 is SNHLY and CDR2 FYNNEI.

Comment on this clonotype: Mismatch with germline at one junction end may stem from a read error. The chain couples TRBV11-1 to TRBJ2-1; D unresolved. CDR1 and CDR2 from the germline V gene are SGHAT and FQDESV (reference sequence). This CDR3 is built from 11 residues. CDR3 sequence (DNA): TGTGCCAGCGGCTTTAACTATGAGAAGTTCTTC. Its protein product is CASGFNYEKFF.

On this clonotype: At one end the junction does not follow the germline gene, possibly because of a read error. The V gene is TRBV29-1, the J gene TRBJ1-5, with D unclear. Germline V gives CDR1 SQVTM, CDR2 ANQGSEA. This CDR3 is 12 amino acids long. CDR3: CSAADGDQPQNF. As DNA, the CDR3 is TGCAGCGCCGCGGACGGCGATCAGCCCCAGAATTTT.

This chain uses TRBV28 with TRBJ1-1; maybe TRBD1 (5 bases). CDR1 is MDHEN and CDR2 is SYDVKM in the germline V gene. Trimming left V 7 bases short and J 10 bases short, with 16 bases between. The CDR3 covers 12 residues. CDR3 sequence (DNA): TGTGCCAGCAACGGACGGGGGTTCGTAGCTTTCTTT. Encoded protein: CASNGRGFVAFF.

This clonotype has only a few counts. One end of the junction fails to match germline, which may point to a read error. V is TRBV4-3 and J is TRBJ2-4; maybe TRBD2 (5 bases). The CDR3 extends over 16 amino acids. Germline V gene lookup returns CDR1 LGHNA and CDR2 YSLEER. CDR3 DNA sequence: TGCGCCAGCAGCCAAGATGGCAGCCTAGCCAAAATCATTCAGTACTTC. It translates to CASSQDGSLAKIIQYF.